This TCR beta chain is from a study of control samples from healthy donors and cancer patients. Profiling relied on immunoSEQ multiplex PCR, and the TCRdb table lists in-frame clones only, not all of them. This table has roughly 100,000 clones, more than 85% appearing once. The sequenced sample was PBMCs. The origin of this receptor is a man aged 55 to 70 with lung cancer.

CDR3 in amino acids: CASSRNTGELFF. CDR3 DNA: TGTGCCAGCAGCAGAAACACCGGGGAGCTGTTTTTT. The V and J genes are TRBV11-3 and TRBJ2-2; no firm D call. The V and J ends lost 5 bases and 2 bases respectively, with 3 bases between them. The CDR3 extends over 12 amino acids. Germline V gives CDR1 SGHNT, CDR2 YENEEA.